This TCR delta chain stems from a study of γδ T cells in repeated Plasmodium falciparum infection. The V end was cut by 1 base, the J end by 4 bases, with 15 bases between. Germline-derived CDR1 and CDR2 are GEAIGNYY and EKD. The CDR3 extends over 15 amino acids. In this sample, this clone turned up a few times. The amino acid sequence in TCRdb belongs to a much larger clone and departs from this DNA's translation at residue 5, likely a sequencing read error; the sequence shown is translated from the DNA. Vgamma9/Vdelta2+ and Vdelta2-negative gammadelta T cells were flow-sorted from PBMC for bulk sequencing. TCRdb re-identified clones in the multiplex PCR reads via CATT. The sample shows 75,000 to 95,000 delta-chain clones, 0.9% to 1% of them seen only once.

The V and J genes are TRDV2 and TRDJ1; D is perhaps TRDD3 (5 bases). The J gene is not listed in TCRdb, so it was assigned here from a DNA match to germline. Material for sequencing was gamma-delta T cells from blood. The TCR originated in a pool of human donors (malaria-infected and uninfected, not separated). Here the CDR3 reads CACDTGDPKDDKLIF. CDR3 bases: TGTGCCTGTGACACTGGGGACCCCAAGGACGATAAACTCATCTTT.